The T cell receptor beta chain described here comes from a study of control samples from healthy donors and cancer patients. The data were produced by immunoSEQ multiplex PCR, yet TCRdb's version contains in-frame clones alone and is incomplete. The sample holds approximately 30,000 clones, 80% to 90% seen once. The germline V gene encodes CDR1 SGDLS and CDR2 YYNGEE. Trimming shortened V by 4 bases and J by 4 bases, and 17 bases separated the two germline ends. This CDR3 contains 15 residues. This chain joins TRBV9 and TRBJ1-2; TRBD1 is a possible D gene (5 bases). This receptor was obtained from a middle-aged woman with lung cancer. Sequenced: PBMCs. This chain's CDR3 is CASSLGGGRPYGYTF. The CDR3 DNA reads TGTGCCAGCAGCCTTGGGGGAGGGCGCCCCTATGGCTACACCTTC.